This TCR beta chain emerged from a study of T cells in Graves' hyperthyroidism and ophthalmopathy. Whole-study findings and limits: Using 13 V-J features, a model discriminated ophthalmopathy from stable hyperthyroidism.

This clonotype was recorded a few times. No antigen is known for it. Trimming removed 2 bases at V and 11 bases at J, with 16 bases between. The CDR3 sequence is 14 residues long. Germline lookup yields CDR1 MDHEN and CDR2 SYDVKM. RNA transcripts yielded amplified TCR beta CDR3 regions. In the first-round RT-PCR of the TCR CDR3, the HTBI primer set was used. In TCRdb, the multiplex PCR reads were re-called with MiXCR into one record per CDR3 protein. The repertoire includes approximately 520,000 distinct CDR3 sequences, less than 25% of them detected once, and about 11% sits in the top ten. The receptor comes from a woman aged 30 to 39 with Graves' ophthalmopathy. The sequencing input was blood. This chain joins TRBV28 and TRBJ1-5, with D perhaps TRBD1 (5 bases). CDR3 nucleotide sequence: TGTGCCAGCAGTTTAAGGAGGTGGGGCGCGGCCCAGCATTTT. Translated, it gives CASSLRRWGAAQHF.